Shown below are 14 T cell receptor beta chains from a single sample sequenced in a study of blood T cells in healthy people across ages. The authors ran a second PCR of roughly 6 to 12 cycles using a sample-barcoded 5' primer and a J-beta primer mix. MiXCR was run by TCRdb on the 5' RACE reads, yielding one entry per CDR3 protein. The sample lists 720,000 or so distinct CDR3 sequences; over 40% were seen once. Source material: blood. All receptors derive from a man aged 80 or over in good health.

This clonotype was counted between two and nine times. V usage is TRBV6-2 or TRBV6-3 and J usage is TRBJ2-5; D is ambiguous. Germline values: CDR1 MNHEY, CDR2 SVGEGT. Trimming removed 8 bases from V and 11 bases from J, with 21 bases in between. The CDR3 length is 13 residues. The CDR3 region has the DNA TGTGCCAGCCAGACATTCACTCACAATGAGCAGTACTTC. It encodes CASQTFTHNEQYF.

In its sample, this clonotype was seen a few times. The genes are TRBV4-3 and TRBJ2-3; 10 bases agree with TRBD1. The J segment lost 4 bases and the V segment lost 1 base, leaving 8 bases of the junction unmatched. This CDR3 region has 17 residues. Germline CDR1 is LGHNA and CDR2 is YSLEER. CDR3: CASSQGDRGRLADTQYF. DNA for the CDR3: TGCGCCAGCAGCCAAGGGGACAGGGGTCGGTTGGCAGATACGCAGTATTTT.

The genes are TRBV25-1 and TRBJ2-4; D call uncertain. The germline V and J ends were trimmed by 4 bases and 4 bases, with 23 bases remaining between them. This CDR3 is 18 amino acids long. CDR1 and CDR2 from the germline V gene are MGHDK and SYGVNS. The CDR3 DNA follows: TGTGCCAGCAGTGGCGTGGGCCCTGGTCCTTCTGCGAAAAACATTCAGTACTTC. Its translation: CASSGVGPGPSAKNIQYF.

The chain uses TRBV29-1 and TRBJ2-3; D is possibly TRBD2 (6 bases). This CDR3 is built from 13 residues. Germline V lookup: CDR1 SQVTM, CDR2 ANQGSEA. V lost 7 bases and J lost 5, with 16 bases in between. The CDR3 reads CSAVAGRIDTQYF. The DNA for the CDR3 is TGCAGCGCCGTTGCGGGGCGTATAGATACGCAGTATTTT.

The V and J genes are TRBV30 and TRBJ2-4; 11 nucleotides align to TRBD1. In germline, CDR1 is GTSNPN, CDR2 SVGIG (reference sequence). This CDR3 contains 14 residues. The junction had 5 bases not matched to a gene; V was cut back by 2 bases and J by 8 bases. The CDR3 loop is CAWSRDRGSHIQYF. The CDR3 DNA reads TGTGCCTGGAGTCGGGACAGGGGGTCCCACATTCAGTACTTC.

As for this clonotype: At one boundary the junction diverges from the germline segment, which might be a read error. The chain uses TRBV7-3 and TRBJ2-3, with D possibly TRBD2 on 6 matching bases. The CDR3 spans 12 residues. Germline CDR1 SGHTA, CDR2 FQGTGA. The CDR3 nucleotides are TGTGCCGGCAGCTTTAGCGGAGATACGCAGTATTTT. Translating gives CAGSFSGDTQYF. Drawing the rest from reference TRBV7-3 and TRBJ2-3, the complete variable domain is GAGVSQTPSNKVTEKGKYVELRCDPISGHTALYWYRQSLGQGPEFLIYFQGTGAADDSGLPNDRFFAVRPEGSVSTLKIQRTERGDSAVYLCAGSFSGDTQYFGPGTRLTVL.

This clonotype showed up just a few times. A read error is possible here, since a much larger clone lies one base away. This chain uses TRBV12-3 or TRBV12-4 with TRBJ2-1, with TRBD2 matching 8 bases. With 10 bases clipped from V and 13 bases from J, the junction kept 15 bases outside the gene matches. CDR3 length: 13 residues. CDR3 protein: CATQRGPGETQFF. CDR3 DNA: TGTGCCACCCAGCGGGGGCCGGGGGAGACCCAGTTCTTC.

J is TRBJ2-3 and V is TRBV7-3; 8 bases agree with TRBD2. The CDR3 has 14 residues. V trimming: 3 bases; J trimming: 6 bases; junction bases outside the gene matches: 5. Per germline, CDR1 SGHTA and CDR2 FQGTGA. For the CDR3, the DNA is TGTGCCAGCAGCTTTAGCGGGGCTATGGATACGCAGTATTTT. Its translation: CASSFSGAMDTQYF.

This chain joins TRBV5-6 and TRBJ2-4, with D maybe TRBD1 (6 bases). This CDR3 contains 15 residues. Trimming left V 1 base short and J 9 bases short, with 17 bases between. CDR1 and CDR2 from the germline V gene are SGHDT and YYEEEE. CDR3 amino acids: CASSLSIAGVSIQYF. The CDR3 DNA reads as TGTGCCAGCAGCTTGTCCATTGCAGGGGTGAGCATTCAGTACTTC. Drawing the rest from reference TRBV5-6 and TRBJ2-4, the complete variable domain is DAGVTQSPTHLIKTRGQQVTLRCSPKSGHDTVSWYQQALGQGPQFIFQYYEEEERQRGNFPDRFSGHQFPNYSSELNVNALLLGDSALYLCASSLSIAGVSIQYFGAGTRLSVL.

This clonotype was picked up a small number of times. The J gene is TRBJ1-2, the V gene TRBV7-2; D is unresolved. The germline gives CDR1 SGHTA, CDR2 FQGNSA. This CDR3 is 14 amino acids long. V lost 5 bases, J lost 5 bases, and 15 bases lay in between. The DNA for the CDR3 is TGTGCCAGCAGCCCATTGCCTGTCCGATATGGCTACACCTTC. It is translated as CASSPLPVRYGYTF.

Notes on this clonotype: Relative to the germline gene, one junction end is altered; a read error may explain this. CDR3 in amino acids: CSARDSAKTIQYF. The DNA of the CDR3 is TGCAGTGCTAGAGATTCAGCCAAAACCATTCAGTACTTC. The chain uses TRBV20-1 and TRBJ2-4; D not resolved. CDR1 and CDR2 (germline): DFQATT, SNEGSKA (reference sequence). The CDR3 spans 13 residues.

This clonotype was observed a few times. The chain has TRBV7-9 and TRBJ2-7; D gene ambiguous. Trimming removed 5 bases at V and 2 bases at J, with 16 bases between. The CDR3 sequence is 15 residues long. Germline CDR1 and CDR2: SEHNR and FQNEAQ (reference sequence). The CDR3 region has the DNA TGTGCCAGCAGCCCTAGTGGCGCAATGGCCTACGAGCAGTACTTC. Protein sequence: CASSPSGAMAYEQYF.

The chain links TRBV7-3 to TRBJ2-1, with 7 bases identical to TRBD1. V lost 5 bases and J lost 3; bases outside the gene matches: 7. Germline CDR1 reads SGHTA; CDR2 reads FQGTGA. The CDR3 extends over 15 amino acids. The CDR3 spells CASSDPGQFYNEQFF. The CDR3, as DNA: TGTGCCAGCAGCGACCCGGGACAGTTCTACAATGAGCAGTTCTTC.

This clonotype was found a few times. The chain combines TRBV6-6 with TRBJ2-1; 8 bases map to TRBD1. From germline, CDR1 is MNHNY and CDR2 SVGAGI (reference sequence). V dropped 2 bases and J dropped 7; count of bases not matched to a gene: 7. This CDR3 has 15 amino acids. CDR3 nucleotides: TGTGCCAGCAGTTACAGACAGGGGTCGGGAAATGAGCAGTTCTTC. Its protein is CASSYRQGSGNEQFF.